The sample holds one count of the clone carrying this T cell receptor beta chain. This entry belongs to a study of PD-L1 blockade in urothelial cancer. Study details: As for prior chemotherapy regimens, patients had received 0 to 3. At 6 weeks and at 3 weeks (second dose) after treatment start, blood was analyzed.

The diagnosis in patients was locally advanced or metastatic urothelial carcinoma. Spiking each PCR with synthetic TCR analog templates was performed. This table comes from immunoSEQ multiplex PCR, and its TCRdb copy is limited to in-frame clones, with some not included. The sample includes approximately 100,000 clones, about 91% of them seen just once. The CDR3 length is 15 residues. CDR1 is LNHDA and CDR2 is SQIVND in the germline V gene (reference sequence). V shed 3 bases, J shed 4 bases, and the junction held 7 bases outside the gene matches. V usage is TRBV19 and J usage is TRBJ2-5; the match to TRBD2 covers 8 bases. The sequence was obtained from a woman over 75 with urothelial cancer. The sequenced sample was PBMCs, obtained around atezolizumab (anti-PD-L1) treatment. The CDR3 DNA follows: TGTGCCAGTAGTATGGGGGCGGGAGGACGAGAGACCCAGTACTTC. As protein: CASSMGAGGRETQYF.